These 14 T cell receptor beta chains were sequenced from one sample in a study of T-cell reconstitution after alpha-beta-depleted transplantation in children. During its preparation, the TCRbeta library received unique molecular identifiers. TCRdb re-called the PCR reads with MiXCR, one entry per CDR3 protein. The sample has 700,000 to 950,000 distinct CDR3 sequences, approximately 15% seen once. The sample in question was PBMCs, mostly from graft donor cells, obtained 360 days after TCRalphabeta/CD19-depleted stem cell transplant. The source is a male patient aged 10-17 years who had a stem cell transplant for acute lymphoblastic leukemia, so the T cells may come from the graft donor.

This clonotype was detected a few times. The chain recombines TRBV5-1 with TRBJ2-6; no reliable D call. Trimming removed 0 bases at V and 2 bases at J, with 12 bases between. The germline V gene encodes CDR1 SGHRS and CDR2 YFSETQ. The CDR3 length is 17 residues. In DNA form, the CDR3 reads TGCGCCAGCAGCTTGGATAGTTATATCGCTGGGGCCAACGTCCTGACTTTC. Translating gives CASSLDSYIAGANVLTF.

This clonotype has more than one count but fewer than ten. The chain joins TRBV20-1 to TRBJ2-1; a weak D match, TRBD2 (5 bases). V lost 4 bases and J 2 bases, leaving 12 bases between the germline ends. The CDR3 loop spans 14 amino acids. CDR1 and CDR2 (germline): DFQATT, SNEGSKA (reference sequence). CDR3 protein: CSATSGEAYNEQFF. The CDR3 DNA reads TGCAGTGCTACGAGCGGTGAGGCCTACAATGAGCAGTTCTTC.

There are many counts of this clonotype. The chain uses TRBV27 and TRBJ2-7; 14 bases line up with TRBD2. Trimming at V came to 2 bases and at J to 4 bases, leaving 4 bases not matched to a gene. Germline CDR1 reads MNHEY; CDR2 reads SMNVEV (reference sequence). CDR3 length: 16 residues. CDR3 amino acids: CASSLGLAGGPYEQYF. Written as DNA, the CDR3 is TGTGCCAGCAGTTTAGGACTAGCGGGAGGCCCTTACGAGCAGTACTTC.

CDR3 loop: CASSEFSGTAWDTQYF. DNA for the CDR3: TGTGCCAGCAGTGAATTTAGCGGAACCGCCTGGGATACGCAGTATTTT. This chain connects TRBV25-1 to TRBJ2-3; possible D gene TRBD2, 6 bases. Germline CDR1 reads MGHDK; CDR2 reads SYGVNS. V lost 1 base and J lost 6, with 17 bases in between. CDR3 length equals 16 residues.

Only a few counts were recorded for this clonotype. The chain uses TRBV20-1 and TRBJ1-1, with 8 bases matching TRBD1. V was clipped by 6 bases and J by 6 bases; unmatched bases: 18. Germline assignment: CDR1 DFQATT and CDR2 SNEGSKA (reference sequence). This CDR3 contains 16 residues. DNA for the CDR3: TGCAGTGCCATCCGGGGACAGGCCTTTTATCCCGCTGAAGCTTTCTTT. It translates to CSAIRGQAFYPAEAFF.

The chain links TRBV6-5 to TRBJ2-3, with D unclear. Trimming removed 2 bases from V and 6 bases from J, with 9 bases in between. The germline V gene encodes CDR1 MNHEY and CDR2 SVGAGI. This CDR3 region has 13 residues. CDR3 residues: CASSYPRRDTQYF. DNA of the CDR3: TGTGCCAGCAGTTACCCGAGGCGGGATACGCAGTATTTT.

V and J are TRBV6-5 and TRBJ1-3; D is unclear. V was pared by 2 bases and J by 6 bases, with 14 bases between. Germline V gives CDR1 MNHEY, CDR2 SVGAGI. The CDR3 runs to 15 residues. The CDR3 DNA reads TGTGCCAGCAGTTACCAAGGGAGGCGACTAAACACCATATATTTT. Encoded protein: CASSYQGRRLNTIYF.

This clonotype was found a few times. The chain combines TRBV7-2 with TRBJ2-7; D gene ambiguous. Trimming took off 4 bases at V and 0 bases at J, with 10 bases between the two ends. Germline V gene sequence: CDR1 SGHTA, CDR2 FQGNSA. The CDR3 runs to 14 residues. The CDR3 region is CASSSKRSSYEQYF. The CDR3 region has the DNA TGTGCCAGCAGCTCTAAAAGAAGCTCCTACGAGCAGTACTTC.

This clonotype has more than one count but fewer than ten. The chain carries TRBV25-1 and TRBJ2-5; 7 nucleotides agree with TRBD2. The V and J ends lost 7 bases and 2 bases, in that order; junction bases with no gene match: 7. Germline CDR1 MGHDK, CDR2 SYGVNS. The CDR3 has 14 amino acids. The CDR3 loop is CASIPGLKQETQYF. CDR3 nucleotides: TGTGCCAGCATCCCGGGACTAAAACAAGAGACCCAGTACTTC.

This chain uses TRBV6-5 with TRBJ2-1, with 9 bases identical to TRBD2. V shed 2 bases and J 10 bases; nucleotides not matched to a gene: 12. The CDR3 consists of 16 residues. Germline lookup yields CDR1 MNHEY and CDR2 SVGAGI. The CDR3 loop reads CASSYRTSARGGEQFF. The CDR3 DNA follows: TGTGCCAGCAGTTACAGGACTAGCGCACGGGGAGGGGAGCAGTTCTTC.

The chain's CDR3 is CASSSLAGGPGEQYF. The CDR3 DNA reads as TGCGCCAGCAGCTCATTAGCGGGAGGGCCTGGCGAGCAGTACTTC. The rearrangement joins TRBV4-1 to TRBJ2-7, with 11 bases matching TRBD2. Per the germline V gene, CDR1 is MGHRA and CDR2 is YSYEKL. This CDR3 has 15 residues. With V trimmed by 5 bases and J by 6 bases, 9 bases remained unmatched.

The table lists this clonotype with a few counts. J is TRBJ1-5 and V is TRBV10-3; 10 nucleotides line up with TRBD1. After removal of 2 bases from V and 0 bases from J, the junction contained 10 bases not matched to a gene. Germline V CDR1 and CDR2: ENHRY, SYGVKD. This CDR3 has 19 residues. CDR3 nucleotides: TGTGCCATCAGTGAGACGGGACAGGGGTTAATGGATAGCAATCAGCCCCAGCATTTT. Its protein product is CAISETGQGLMDSNQPQHF.

This clonotype was observed many times. The V and J genes are TRBV4-1 and TRBJ2-7, with a possible D match to TRBD1 (6 bases). The V and J ends lost 1 base and 2 bases respectively, with 12 bases between them. This CDR3 contains 15 residues. The germline V gene has CDR1 MGHRA and CDR2 YSYEKL. Here the CDR3 DNA reads TGCGCCAGCAGCCAAGGAGGGGGAACGGCCTACGAGCAGTACTTC. This sequence encodes CASSQGGGTAYEQYF.

This clonotype was counted between two and nine times. V gene TRBV12-3 or TRBV12-4 combines with J gene TRBJ1-4; tentatively, D is TRBD1 (5 bases). The CDR3 sequence is 13 residues long. Between the trimmed V and J ends, which lost 9 bases and 8 bases, there was a span of 16 bases. The CDR3 bases are TGTGCCAGTAGGGGTGAAGCCCAAGAAAAACTGTTTTTT. The encoded protein is CASRGEAQEKLFF.